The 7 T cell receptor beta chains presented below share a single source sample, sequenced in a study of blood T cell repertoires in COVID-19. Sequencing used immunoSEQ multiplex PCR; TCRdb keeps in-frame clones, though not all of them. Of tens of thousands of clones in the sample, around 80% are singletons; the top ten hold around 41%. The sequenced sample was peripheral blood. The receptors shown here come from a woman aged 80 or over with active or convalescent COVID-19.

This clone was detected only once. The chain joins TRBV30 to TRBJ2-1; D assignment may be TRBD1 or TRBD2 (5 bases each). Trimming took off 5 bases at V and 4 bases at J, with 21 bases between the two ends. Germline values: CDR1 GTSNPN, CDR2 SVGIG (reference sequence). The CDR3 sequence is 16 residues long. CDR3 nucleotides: TGTGCCTGGGAGGGGTCCCTTACCAAGACTTACAATGAGCAGTTCTTC. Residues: CAWEGSLTKTYNEQFF. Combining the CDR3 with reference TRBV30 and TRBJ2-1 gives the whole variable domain SQTIHQWPATLVQPVGSPLSLECTVEGTSNPNLYWYRQAAGRGLQLLFYSVGIGQISSEVPQNLSASRPQDRQFILSSKKLLLSDSGFYLCAWEGSLTKTYNEQFFGPGTRLTVL.

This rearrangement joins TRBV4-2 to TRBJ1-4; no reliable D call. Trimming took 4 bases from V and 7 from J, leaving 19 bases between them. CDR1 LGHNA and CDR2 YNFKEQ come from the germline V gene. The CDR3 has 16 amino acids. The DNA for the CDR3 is TGTGCCAGCAGCCTAGACGTATTACATTTACGTGAAAAACTGTTTTTT. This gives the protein CASSLDVLHLREKLFF.

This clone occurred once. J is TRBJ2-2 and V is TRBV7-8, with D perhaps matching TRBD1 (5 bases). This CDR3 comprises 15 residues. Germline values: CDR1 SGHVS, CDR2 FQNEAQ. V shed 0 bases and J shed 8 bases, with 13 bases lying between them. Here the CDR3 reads CASSLASQGAGELFF. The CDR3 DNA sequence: TGTGCCAGCAGCTTAGCGTCCCAGGGTGCTGGGGAGCTGTTTTTT.

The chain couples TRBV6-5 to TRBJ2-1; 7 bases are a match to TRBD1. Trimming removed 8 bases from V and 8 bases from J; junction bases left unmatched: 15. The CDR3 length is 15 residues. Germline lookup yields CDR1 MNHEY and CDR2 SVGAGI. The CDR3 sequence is CASGVQGVGAHEQFF. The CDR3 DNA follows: TGTGCCAGCGGGGTCCAGGGGGTTGGAGCTCATGAGCAGTTCTTC.

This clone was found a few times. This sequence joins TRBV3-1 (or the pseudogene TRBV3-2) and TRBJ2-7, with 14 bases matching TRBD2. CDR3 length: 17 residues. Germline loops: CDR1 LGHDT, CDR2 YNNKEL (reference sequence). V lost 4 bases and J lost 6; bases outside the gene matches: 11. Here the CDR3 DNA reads TGTGCCAGCAGCCCCACCGGGACTAGCGGGAGTTTTAGCGAGCAGTACTTC. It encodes CASSPTGTSGSFSEQYF.

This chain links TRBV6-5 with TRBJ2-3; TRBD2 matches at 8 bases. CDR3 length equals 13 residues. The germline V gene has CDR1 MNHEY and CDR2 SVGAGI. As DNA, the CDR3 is TGTGTAGGCGGGAGGATTGGCACAGATACGCAGTATTTT. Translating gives CVGGRIGTDTQYF.

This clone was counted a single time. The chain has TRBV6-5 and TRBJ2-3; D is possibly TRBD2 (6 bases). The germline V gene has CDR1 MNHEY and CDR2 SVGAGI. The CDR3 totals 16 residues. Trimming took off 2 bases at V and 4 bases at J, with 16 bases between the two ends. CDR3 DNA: TGTGCCAGCAGTTACGGGTTGAGCGGGTGGGCAGATACGCAGTATTTT. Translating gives CASSYGLSGWADTQYF.